Each of the 4 T cell receptor beta chains below was sequenced from the same sample in a study of blood T cells in healthy people across ages (dated by TCRdb to the mid-2010s). Receptor libraries were prepared by 5' RACE. Sequenced on an Illumina HiSeq 2500. The second PCR ran for roughly 7 to 11 cycles and used a J-beta primer mix along with a sample-barcoded 5' primer. Clones were called with MiXCR by TCRdb after fastp trimmed the public reads at Q25, and only in-frame beta chains were retained. Each entry merges the rows of one CDR3 protein and shows their most common DNA and genes. In this sample the table shows some 880,000 distinct CDR3 sequences, around 34% of which occur a single time. The ten largest make up over 10% of the sample. Material: blood. Receptors originate from a man aged 18-30 years in good health.

This clonotype was counted many times. This rearrangement joins TRBV29-1 to TRBJ2-7; TRBD2 is a possible D gene (5 bases). The V end lost 4 bases, the J end lost 6 bases, and 13 bases lay between the germline ends. Germline V gives CDR1 SQVTM, CDR2 ANQGSEA. The CDR3 sequence is 12 residues long. CDR3 in DNA: TGCAGCGTTGGAGAGAGTGGAGGCGAGCAGTACTTC. This sequence encodes CSVGESGGEQYF.

This clonotype was detected only a few times. The chain combines TRBV7-9 with TRBJ1-5; D possibly corresponds to TRBD1 (5 bases). Germline-derived CDR1 and CDR2 are SEHNR and FQNEAQ (reference sequence). This CDR3 has 15 amino acids. The V gene lost 5 bases and the J gene lost 3 bases, with 14 bases spanning the gap. DNA of the CDR3: TGTGCCAGCAGCCCTACCGGGACGGACAATCAGCCCCAGCATTTT. Translated, it gives CASSPTGTDNQPQHF.

The CDR3 nucleotides read TGTGCCAGCAGCCCCACAGGGGGACGGGGCATTCAGTACTTC. Translation gives CASSPTGGRGIQYF. This sequence joins TRBV6-6 and TRBJ2-7, with 8 bases matching TRBD1. The J call may be mistaken, given a closer DNA end match to TRBJ2-4. The CDR3 length is 14 residues. The germline V gene encodes CDR1 MNHNY and CDR2 SVGAGI (reference sequence).

V is TRBV20-1 and J is TRBJ1-1; 9 nucleotides match TRBD1. Germline CDR1 reads DFQATT; CDR2 reads SNEGSKA (reference sequence). The ends lost 5 bases at V and 6 bases at J; junction bases unmatched: 10. This CDR3 comprises 14 residues. This CDR3 reads CSAPEDRGWSEAFF. The CDR3 DNA reads as TGCAGTGCTCCTGAGGACAGGGGATGGTCTGAAGCTTTCTTT.